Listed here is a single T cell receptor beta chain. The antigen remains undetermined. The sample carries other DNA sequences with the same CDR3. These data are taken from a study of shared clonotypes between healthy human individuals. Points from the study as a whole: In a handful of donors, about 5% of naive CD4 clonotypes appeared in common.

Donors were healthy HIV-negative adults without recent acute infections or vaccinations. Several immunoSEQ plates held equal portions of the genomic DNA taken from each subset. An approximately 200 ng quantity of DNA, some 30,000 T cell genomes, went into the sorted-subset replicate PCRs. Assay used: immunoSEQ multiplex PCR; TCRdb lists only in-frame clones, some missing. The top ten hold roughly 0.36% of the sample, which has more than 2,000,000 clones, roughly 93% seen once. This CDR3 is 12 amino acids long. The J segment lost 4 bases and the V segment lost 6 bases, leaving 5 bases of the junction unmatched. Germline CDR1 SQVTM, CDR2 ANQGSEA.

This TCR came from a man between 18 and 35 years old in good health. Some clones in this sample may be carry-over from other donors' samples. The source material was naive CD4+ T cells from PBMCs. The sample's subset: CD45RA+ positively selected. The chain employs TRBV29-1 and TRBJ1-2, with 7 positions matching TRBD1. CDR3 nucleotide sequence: TGCAGCGTAGAACGGACAGGCTATGGCTACACCTTC. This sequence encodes CSVERTGYGYTF. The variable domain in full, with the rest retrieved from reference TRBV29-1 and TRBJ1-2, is SAVISQKPSRDICQRGTSLTIQCQVDSQVTMMFWYRQQPGQSLTLIATANQGSEATYESGFVIDKFPISRPNLTFSTLTVSNMSPEDSSIYLCSVERTGYGYTFGSGTRLTVV.